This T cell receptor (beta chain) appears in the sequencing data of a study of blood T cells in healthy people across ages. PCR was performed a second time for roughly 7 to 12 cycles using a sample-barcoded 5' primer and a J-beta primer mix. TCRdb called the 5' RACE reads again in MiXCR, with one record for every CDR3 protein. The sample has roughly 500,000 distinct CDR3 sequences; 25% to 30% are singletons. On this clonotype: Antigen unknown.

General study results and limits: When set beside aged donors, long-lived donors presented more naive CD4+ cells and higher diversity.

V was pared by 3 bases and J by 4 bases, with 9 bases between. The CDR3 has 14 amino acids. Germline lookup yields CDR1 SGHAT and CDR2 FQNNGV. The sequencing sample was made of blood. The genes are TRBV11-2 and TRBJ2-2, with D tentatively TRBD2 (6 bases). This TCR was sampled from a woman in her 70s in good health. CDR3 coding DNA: TGTGCCAGCAGCTTCACTAGCAGCACCGGGGAGCTGTTTTTT. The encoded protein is CASSFTSSTGELFF.